The 10 T cell receptor beta chains given below trace back to one sample, sequenced in a study of cytomegalovirus exposure and HLA in healthy donors. The PCR made use of 60 Vbeta and 13 Jbeta primers. Profiled with immunoSEQ multiplex PCR; TCRdb holds only in-frame clones, not every one. The data show over 200,000 clones, about 83% seen once. The sequencing sample was made of PBMCs. These receptors all come from a human donor in good health.

This clone came up once. V is TRBV5-1 and J is TRBJ2-5; weak D call: TRBD2 (5 bases). Trimming took 4 bases from V and 5 from J, leaving 18 bases between them. Germline V gene sequence: CDR1 SGHRS, CDR2 YFSETQ. The CDR3 contains 15 residues. CDR3 bases: TGCGCCAGCAGCGGGGAGAATAGAGGACTCGAGACCCAGTACTTC. Its translation: CASSGENRGLETQYF.

The J gene is TRBJ1-5, the V gene TRBV4-1, with D maybe TRBD1 (5 bases). The germline gives CDR1 MGHRA, CDR2 YSYEKL. This CDR3 comprises 15 residues. V lost 0 bases and J 6 bases, leaving 12 bases between the germline ends. The DNA of the CDR3 is TGCGCCAGCAGCCAAGAGTTATTCGGGGGTCAGCCCCAGCATTTT. Protein product: CASSQELFGGQPQHF.

The chain uses TRBV29-1 and TRBJ2-1; 14 bases are a match to TRBD2. Trimming removed 7 bases from V and 6 bases from J; junction bases left unmatched: 5. This CDR3 is 14 amino acids long. CDR1 SQVTM and CDR2 ANQGSEA come from the germline V gene. The CDR3 DNA is TGCAGCGGGATGGGACTAGCGGGGGCCAATGAGCAGTTCTTC. This translates into CSGMGLAGANEQFF.

This rearrangement joins TRBV4-2 to TRBJ2-5, with TRBD1 identical over 8 bases. Germline lookup yields CDR1 LGHNA and CDR2 YNFKEQ. The CDR3 extends over 15 amino acids. The V segment lost 2 bases and the J segment 0 bases; nucleotides outside the gene matches: 2. CDR3 sequence reads: CASSQPGQDQETQYF. CDR3 nucleotide sequence: TGTGCCAGCAGCCAACCGGGACAGGACCAAGAGACCCAGTACTTC.

CDR3 nucleotides: TGTGCCAGCTCACCACTGACAGGGAAACACAATGAGCAGTTCTTC. This translates into CASSPLTGKHNEQFF. V gene TRBV18 combines with J gene TRBJ2-1, with TRBD1 identical over 7 bases. The J segment lost 5 bases and the V segment lost 1 base, leaving 5 bases of the junction unmatched. This CDR3 comprises 15 residues. CDR1 and CDR2 from the germline V gene are KGHSH and LQKENI.

The V and J genes are TRBV28 and TRBJ2-7; a weak D match, TRBD2 (5 bases). Deletions cut 5 bases from V and 5 bases from J, with 10 bases between. The CDR3 contains 12 residues. Per the germline V gene, CDR1 is MDHEN and CDR2 is SYDVKM. The CDR3, as DNA: TGTGCCAGCAGTCCAGTGGAGGACGAGCAGTACTTC. It translates to CASSPVEDEQYF.

The rearrangement uses TRBV5-1 and TRBJ2-1; the D gene is possibly TRBD2 (6 bases). The CDR3 loop spans 15 amino acids. Germline V gene data show CDR1 as SGHRS and CDR2 as YFSETQ. With 0 bases removed from V and 5 bases from J, the gap between germline ends came to 12 bases. As DNA, the CDR3 is TGCGCCAGCAGCTTGGAAATAGCGGATCACAATGAGCAGTTCTTC. Translated: CASSLEIADHNEQFF.

The genes are TRBV19 and TRBJ2-7; D perhaps matches TRBD2 (5 bases). The germline gives CDR1 LNHDA, CDR2 SQIVND (reference sequence). V dropped 4 bases and J dropped 3 bases, with 13 bases sitting between them. This CDR3 contains 14 residues. The CDR3 DNA follows: TGTGCCAGTAGTAGCCCCGGACTTATCTACGAGCAGTACTTC. It specifies CASSSPGLIYEQYF.

J is TRBJ1-1 and V is TRBV7-9; TRBD1 is a possible D gene (6 bases). Trimming stripped 4 bases from V and 3 bases from J, with 15 bases between. The CDR3 covers 15 residues. Germline lookup yields CDR1 SEHNR and CDR2 FQNEAQ (reference sequence). The CDR3 nucleotides are TGTGCCAGCAGCTCCCCCAGGGGAGCGGACACTGAAGCTTTCTTT. Protein: CASSSPRGADTEAFF.

The chain links TRBV7-2 to TRBJ1-1, with D perhaps matching TRBD1 (5 bases). This CDR3 region has 15 residues. Germline V gene data show CDR1 as SGHTA and CDR2 as FQGNSA. The V and J ends lost 4 bases and 11 bases respectively, with 23 bases between them. The CDR3 loop is CASSSMGRSGGVAFF. The CDR3 coding sequence is TGTGCCAGCAGCTCGATGGGTCGGTCGGGGGGGGTGGCTTTCTTT.